This T cell receptor (beta chain) was sequenced for a study of graft-versus-host responses after intestinal transplantation. Overall study: After anti-thymocyte globulin induction, recipients took tacrolimus and steroids for three to four years. Study-wide points: Circulating GvH clones peaking coincided with falling HvG clones soon after transplant.

Germline loops: CDR1 MNHEY, CDR2 SVGAGI. The CDR3 is made up of 14 amino acids. Trimming stripped 6 bases from V and 5 bases from J, with 16 bases between. The table came from immunoSEQ multiplex PCR; TCRdb's copy has only in-frame clones and leaves some out. Of roughly 92,000 clones in the sample, 85% to 90% were seen once. This clone has just a few counts. Its antigen is currently unknown. The V call is TRBV6-5, the J call TRBJ1-2; D not certain. Sequenced material: unstimulated CD4+ T cells sorted from spleen or lymph node cells, taken before intestinal transplant. The TCR originated in a human donor who received an intestinal transplant. DNA of the CDR3: TGTGCCAGCAGCCGCGACACCCGGGGTTATGGCTACACCTTC. The encoded protein is CASSRDTRGYGYTF.